The 5 T cell receptor beta chains in this list originate from one sample, sequenced in a study of liver allograft versus peripheral blood T cells. The overall study: Liver transplant recipients had T cell receptor repertoires compared between transplanted liver and peripheral blood.

In TCRdb, the reads were re-called with MiXCR into one record per CDR3 protein. In the table there are more than 10,000 distinct CDR3 sequences, over 15% of which are singletons. All receptors come from a human patient who had a liver transplant. Certain T cells may be donor cells from the graft.

The gene calls are TRBV2 and TRBJ1-1, with unresolved D. Per the germline V gene, CDR1 is SNHLY and CDR2 is FYNNEI. Trimming shortened V by 3 bases and J by 7 bases, and 12 bases separated the two germline ends. The CDR3 consists of 13 residues. CDR3 bases: TGTGCCAGCAGTGAGGCGTTGGACGGTGAAGCTTTCTTT. Encoded protein: CASSEALDGEAFF.

This clonotype has ten or more counts. This sequence joins TRBV6-2 or TRBV6-3 and TRBJ2-7, with 13 bases lining up with TRBD2. Trimming took 6 bases from V and 4 from J; bases not matched to a gene: 6. This CDR3 comprises 15 residues. Germline V gene sequence: CDR1 MNHEY, CDR2 SVGEGT. Here the CDR3 DNA reads TGTGCCAGCAGGCGACTAGCGGGAGGATCGTACGAGCAGTACTTC. Residues: CASRRLAGGSYEQYF.

In this sample, this clonotype is medium-sized. The rearrangement links TRBV7-9 to TRBJ1-1; D might be TRBD1 (5 bases). The CDR3 spans 15 residues. CDR1 SEHNR and CDR2 FQNEAQ come from the germline V gene (reference sequence). Trimming stripped 4 bases from V and 5 bases from J, with 17 bases between. Here the CDR3 reads CASSSRTPPRTEAFF. For the CDR3, the DNA is TGTGCCAGCAGCTCCCGGACACCGCCTCGAACTGAAGCTTTCTTT.

This clonotype was counted a few times. The chain uses TRBV7-9 and TRBJ2-1; 8 bases map to TRBD2. CDR1 SEHNR and CDR2 FQNEAQ come from the germline V gene (reference sequence). V lost 3 bases to trimming and J lost 9 bases; unmatched junction nucleotides: 4. The CDR3 runs 13 residues. The CDR3 DNA sequence: TGTGCCAGCAGCTTCCAAAGCGGGAGTGAGCAGTTCTTC. Encoded protein: CASSFQSGSEQFF.

The chain joins TRBV11-2 to TRBJ1-3; no clear D. CDR1 is SGHAT, CDR2 FQNNGV, per germline. The V end was cut by 5 bases, the J end by 2 bases, with 7 bases between. The CDR3 is 13 amino acids. The CDR3 sequence: CASSLDTGNTIYF. The CDR3 region has the DNA TGTGCCAGCAGCCTTGACACTGGAAACACCATATATTTT. The whole variable domain, remainder taken from reference TRBV11-2 and TRBJ1-3, is EAGVAQSPRYKIIEKRQSVAFWCNPISGHATLYWYQQILGQGPKLLIQFQNNGVVDDSQLPKDRFSAERLKGVDSTLKIQPAKLEDSAVYLCASSLDTGNTIYFGEGSWLTVV.